This T cell receptor beta chain was identified during a study of blood T cell repertoires in COVID-19. Study in general: Sites in the United States, Italy and Spain provided acute and convalescent COVID-19 samples. Sources were T cells, B-cell-depleted T cells, or PBMCs; the material itself was cDNA or gDNA.

Original processing methods: Reference gene primer amplification gave nucleated cell count estimates. Sequencing was performed with immunoSEQ multiplex PCR; in TCRdb, only in-frame clones are kept and a portion is missing. That table furnishes V, J and clone size, whereas the DNA furnished D and trimming. The data show some 200,000 clones, about nine tenths seen once. The CDR3 sequence is 17 residues long. Trimming cost V 4 bases and J 5 bases, with 21 bases left between them. The germline gives CDR1 SGDLS, CDR2 YYNGEE. This clonotype originated in a woman aged 60-70 years with COVID-19, enrolled during active disease. This chain joins TRBV9 and TRBJ2-2; TRBD2 is a possible D gene (6 bases). The material sequenced was peripheral blood. Written as DNA, the CDR3 is TGTGCCAGCAGCCCCCGACGGGGGAGTGGGATAACCGGGGAGCTGTTTTTT. Translating gives CASSPRRGSGITGELFF.